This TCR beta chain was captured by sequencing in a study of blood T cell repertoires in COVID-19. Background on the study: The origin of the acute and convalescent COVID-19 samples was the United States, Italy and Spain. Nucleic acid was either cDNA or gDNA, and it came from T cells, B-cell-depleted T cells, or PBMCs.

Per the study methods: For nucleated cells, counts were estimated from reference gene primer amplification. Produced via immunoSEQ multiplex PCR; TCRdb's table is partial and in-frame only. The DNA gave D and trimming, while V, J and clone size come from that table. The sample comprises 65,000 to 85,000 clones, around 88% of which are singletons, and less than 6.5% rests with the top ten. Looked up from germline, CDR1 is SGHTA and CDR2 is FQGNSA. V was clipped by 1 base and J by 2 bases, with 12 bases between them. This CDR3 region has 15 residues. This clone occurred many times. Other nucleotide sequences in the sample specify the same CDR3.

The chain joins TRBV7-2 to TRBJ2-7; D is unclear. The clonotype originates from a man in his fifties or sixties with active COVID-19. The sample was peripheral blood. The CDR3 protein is CASSLDGTRTYEQYF. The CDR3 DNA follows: TGTGCCAGCAGCTTAGACGGCACCAGGACCTACGAGCAGTACTTC. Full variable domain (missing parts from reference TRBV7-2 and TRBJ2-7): GAGVSQSPSNKVTEKGKDVELRCDPISGHTALYWYRQSLGQGLEFLIYFQGNSAPDKSGLPSDRFSAERTGGSVSTLTIQRTQQEDSAVYLCASSLDGTRTYEQYFGPGTRLTVT.